This TCR beta chain was recovered during a study of OX40 agonist ivuxolimab in advanced cancers. Study-wide context: Ivuxolimab was an agonistic, fully human IgG2 monoclonal antibody directed against OX40 (CD134), a costimulatory receptor. The paper reports the monotherapy dose-escalation portion (N ≈ 52 patients) of the phase I ivuxolimab trial. Patients were allowed to have had prior anti-PD-1, anti-PD-L1 or anti-CTLA-4 therapy, and approximately 37% of the dose-escalation patients had been treated with checkpoint inhibitors. In the dose-escalation cohort, approximately 80% of patients were male, and the mean age was around 60 years with a range of roughly 23 to 79. Partial responses occurred in three dose-escalation patients: two with cutaneous melanoma and one with hepatocellular carcinoma. The purpose of peripheral TCRbeta sequencing was to test whether ivuxolimab changed TCR sequence diversity and led to clonal T-cell expansion. Of the 50 to 55 dose-escalation patients, hepatocellular carcinoma was present in 19, melanoma in approximately 15, renal cell carcinoma in 9 and head and neck cancer in 9. Intravenous ivuxolimab was administered to patients every 2 weeks at six dose levels: 0.01, 0.1, 0.3, 1.5, 3 and 10 mg/kg. Study-wide conclusions, independent of this receptor: At doses from 0.1 to 3.0 mg/kg, clonal expansion was seen in both CD4+ and CD8+ blood T cells between baseline and week 6. In partial responders in the 0.1-3.0 mg/kg groups, normalized peripheral clonal expansion was found to be among the lowest, especially among CD8+ T cells. After ivuxolimab, CD8+ T cells had more expanded clones than CD4+ T cells on average. Low levels of normalized T-cell clonal expansion were also seen in some patients who did not respond. Which antigens the clonally expanded peripheral T cells were specific for was not determined.

With regard to this clone: What this receptor recognizes is not known. No qualities accompany the bases; no much larger clone lies one base away.

V is clipped by 8 bases and J by 1 base, and the sequence between their germline boundaries is 19 bases long. From the germline V gene, CDR1 is SGHDN and CDR2 is FVKESK. Inclusive of the bounding cysteine and phenylalanine, the CDR3 is 16 residues long. Only CDR3 DNA is held: 48 bases, read in frame from base 1. Genomic DNA was extracted from sorted cells for sequencing of the TCRbeta CDR3 region. The immunoSEQ Assay was used for sequencing of TCRbeta CDR3 regions. The clones in this table, taken by TCRdb from immuneACCESS, are in-frame only. Not every clone is retained; where verified, under half of the shortfall comes from an unresolved V gene, and the cause of the rest is unknown. This sample lists some 12,000 clones; 69% were detected once. The ten largest clonotypes hold roughly 10% of the sample. The trial excluded patients who had a history of autoimmune disease or were on systemic immunosuppression. Peripheral blood for TCR sequencing was collected from all dose cohorts at baseline, on cycle 4 day 1, and on cycle 7 day 1. The samples were taken from a phase I, first-in-human, multicenter, open-label dose-escalation trial of ivuxolimab. Adults with locally advanced or metastatic melanoma, renal cell carcinoma, hepatocellular carcinoma or head and neck squamous cell carcinoma were enrolled in the trial. Before TCR sequencing, CD4+ and CD8+ T cells were separately sorted from peripheral blood.

The chain joins TRBV14 to TRBJ2-3; 5 matching bases give a weak D call of TRBD2. This receptor was identified in an adult with an advanced solid tumor such as melanoma, head and neck, liver or kidney cancer. The specimen comprised CD4+ or CD8+ T cells sorted from blood, sampled in a trial of the OX40 agonist ivuxolimab. The CDR3 in this case is CASLGAVSLGTDTQYF. Read as DNA, the sequence is TGTGCCAGCCTCGGCGCCGTGTCACTAGGCACAGATACGCAGTATTTT. The variable domain in full, with residues beyond the CDR3 obtained from the reference TRBV14 and TRBJ2-3 genes, is EAGVTQFPSHSVIEKGQTVTLRCDPISGHDNLYWYRRVMGKEIKFLLHFVKESKQDESGMPNNRFLAERTGGTYSTLKVQPAELEDSGVYFCASLGAVSLGTDTQYFGPGTRLTVL.